A selection of T cell receptor beta chains follows, all from one sample in a study of a mutant IDH1 vaccine in newly diagnosed glioma. Repertoires were generated with immunoSEQ multiplex PCR, while TCRdb's copy carries only in-frame clones and drops some. The data hold about 38,000 clones, with roughly 78% observed a single time. The input for sequencing was PBMCs, taken from a glioma patient treated with radiotherapy, temozolomide or both. Receptor source: a man aged 35 to 55 with glioma. Some clones in this sample may be carry-over from other donors' samples. Both conserved end residues are part of each CDR3. The D gene is left open where the match is weak. Expanded clones are given a class, and other clones once, few, many or no size at all.

abundance,v_gene,d_gene,j_gene,len,CDR3aa,CDR3nt
-,TRBV5-1,-,TRBJ1-1,14,CASSLLQGGTEAFF,TGCGCCAGCAGCTTGTTACAGGGAGGAACTGAAGCTTTCTTT
-,TRBV30,TRBD1,TRBJ1-6,13,CAWSFRGLSPLHF,TGTGCCTGGAGTTTTAGGGGGCTTTCACCCCTCCACTTT
-,TRBV6-1,-,TRBJ1-5,16,CASSGVGGPSNQPQHF,TGTGCCAGCAGTGGGGTCGGCGGACCCTCCAATCAACCCCAGCATTTT
-,TRBV19,TRBD2,TRBJ2-7,17,CASPPSGGLAGSYEQYF,TGTGCCAGCCCCCCTAGCGGGGGTCTCGCTGGATCCTACGAGCAGTACTTC
-,TRBV25-1,-,TRBJ2-2,13,CASSDPNTGELFF,TGTGCCAGCAGTGACCCGAACACCGGGGAGCTGTTTTTT
-,TRBV30,-,TRBJ2-1,14,CAWNPGVIYNEQFF,TGTGCCTGGAATCCTGGGGTGATTTACAATGAGCAGTTCTTC
-,TRBV6-1,-,TRBJ1-2,13,CASLAGPPHGYTF,TGTGCCAGCCTCGCGGGGCCCCCCCATGGCTACACCTTC
-,TRBV6-1,-,TRBJ1-1,14,CASSELGDGAEAFF,TGTGCCAGCAGTGAACTGGGGGACGGGGCTGAAGCTTTCTTT
-,TRBV5-5,-,TRBJ1-1,15,CASSFVPRGNTEAFF,TGTGCCAGCAGCTTTGTCCCACGGGGGAACACTGAAGCTTTCTTT
-,TRBV4-1,-,TRBJ2-2,14,CASSQKDFSGELFF,TGCGCCAGCAGCCAGAAGGACTTTTCCGGGGAGCTGTTTTTT
-,TRBV11-2,TRBD1,TRBJ2-7,15,CASSFLQGETYEQYF,TGTGCCAGCAGCTTTTTACAGGGGGAAACCTACGAGCAGTACTTC
-,TRBV19,TRBD1,TRBJ1-1,12,CASSIGTGAAFF,TGTGCCAGTAGTATCGGGACAGGTGCCGCTTTCTTT
-,TRBV6-1,-,TRBJ1-1,16,CASSEVRGRMNTEAFF,TGTGCCAGCAGTGAGGTCAGGGGACGAATGAACACTGAAGCTTTCTTT
once,TRBV18,-,TRBJ1-1,15,CASSRTELRDTEAFF,TGTGCCAGCTCACGTACAGAGCTCCGGGACACTGAAGCTTTCTTT
-,TRBV5-1,-,TRBJ1-2,14,CASSLALGGDGYTF,TGCGCCAGCAGCCTTGCCTTGGGGGGAGATGGCTACACCTTC
once,TRBV5-1,-,TRBJ1-1,14,CASSLGVVSTEAFF,TGCGCCAGCAGCCTGGGGGTGGTGAGCACTGAAGCTTTCTTT
-,TRBV5-4,-,TRBJ1-5,17,CASSLSTGPLVSQPQHF,TGTGCCAGCAGCTTGTCAACAGGACCTCTAGTAAGTCAGCCCCAGCATTTT
-,TRBV2,-,TRBJ1-1,12,CASSARLDEAFF,TGTGCCAGCAGTGCACGGCTGGATGAAGCTTTCTTT
few,TRBV7-9,-,TRBJ1-1,17,CASSLAGGGFRDTEAFF,TGTGCCAGCAGCTTAGCGGGGGGTGGATTTCGGGACACTGAAGCTTTCTTT
-,TRBV30,-,TRBJ1-1,15,CAWSVPGLMNTEAFF,TGTGCCTGGAGTGTACCCGGCCTTATGAACACTGAAGCTTTCTTT
-,TRBV6-1,-,TRBJ2-7,14,CATLGDGSSYEQYF,TGTGCCACCCTAGGGGACGGAAGCTCCTACGAGCAGTACTTC
-,TRBV7-9,-,TRBJ2-7,13,CASSLVVGYEQYF,TGTGCCAGCAGCTTAGTAGTTGGCTACGAGCAGTACTTC
-,TRBV5-1,-,TRBJ2-5,16,CASSLNLQRVQETQYF,TGCGCCAGCAGCTTGAATCTTCAGCGAGTCCAAGAGACCCAGTACTTC
-,TRBV6-5,-,TRBJ1-2,14,CASSETPIHYGYTF,TGTGCCAGCAGTGAAACTCCGATCCACTATGGCTACACCTTC
-,TRBV4-1,-,TRBJ1-2,16,CASSPPDVGKAYGYTF,TGCGCCAGCAGCCCTCCAGACGTAGGGAAGGCCTATGGCTACACCTTC
-,TRBV19,-,TRBJ2-7,12,CASTDSTYEQYF,TGTGCCAGTACCGACAGCACCTACGAGCAGTACTTC
few,TRBV28,TRBD1,TRBJ1-2,12,CASDRGNYGYTF,TGTGCGTCCGACAGGGGGAACTATGGCTACACCTTC
-,TRBV6-6,TRBD1,TRBJ1-1,15,CASSLDRGMNTEAFF,TGTGCCAGCAGCCTGGACAGGGGGATGAACACTGAAGCTTTCTTT
few,TRBV19,-,TRBJ1-1,14,CASIKGRGDTEAFF,TGTGCCAGTATCAAGGGGCGCGGGGACACTGAAGCTTTCTTT
few,TRBV4-1,TRBD1,TRBJ1-1,16,CASSHGQGAANTEAFF,TGCGCCAGCAGCCACGGACAGGGGGCAGCGAACACTGAAGCTTTCTTT
-,TRBV10-3,-,TRBJ2-1,13,CAITDDSYNEQFF,TGTGCCATCACGGACGACAGCTACAATGAGCAGTTCTTC
-,TRBV19,-,TRBJ1-5,14,CATQPGRSNQPQHF,TGTGCCACCCAACCCGGACGCAGCAATCAGCCCCAGCATTTT
-,TRBV27,-,TRBJ1-6,13,CASSPTPNSPLHF,TGTGCCAGCAGTCCAACCCCGAATTCACCCCTCCACTTT
-,TRBV9,-,TRBJ1-1,11,CASLRNGSLRF,TGTGCCAGCCTTCGGAACGGGTCTTTACGCTTT
-,TRBV28,-,TRBJ1-6,20,CASSLILGRANSSYNSPLHF,TGTGCCAGCAGCCTCATTCTCGGCAGGGCAAACAGCTCCTATAATTCACCCCTCCACTTT
-,TRBV7-2,TRBD1,TRBJ2-5,13,CASRQGGQETQYF,TGTGCCAGCCGACAGGGGGGTCAAGAGACCCAGTACTTC
few,TRBV7-7,-,TRBJ2-7,15,CASSPRPRDFHEQYF,TGTGCTAGCAGCCCACGACCGCGGGACTTCCACGAGCAGTACTTC